This entry features one TCR beta chain sequence. Sequencing used immunoSEQ multiplex PCR; TCRdb keeps in-frame clones, though not all of them. The data contain 30,000 or so clones, about 70% of them seen just once; the ten biggest clones take up 51%. These data come from a study of cytotoxic CD8 clonotypes in ibrutinib-treated CLL. This sequence originates from a human donor with chronic lymphocytic leukemia. Specimen: PBMCs, collected after 36 months of ibrutinib treatment.

The CDR3 loop reads CSVGGDRETQYF. DNA of the CDR3: TGCAGCGTTGGGGGGGACAGGGAGACCCAGTACTTC. The rearrangement uses TRBV29-1 and TRBJ2-5; 8 positions agree with TRBD1. The CDR3 contains 12 residues. Germline V gene lookup returns CDR1 SQVTM and CDR2 ANQGSEA. Trimming at V came to 4 bases and at J to 5 bases, leaving 3 bases not matched to a gene. The full variable domain, its missing parts supplied by reference TRBV29-1 and TRBJ2-5, is SAVISQKPSRDICQRGTSLTIQCQVDSQVTMMFWYRQQPGQSLTLIATANQGSEATYESGFVIDKFPISRPNLTFSTLTVSNMSPEDSSIYLCSVGGDRETQYFGPGTRLLVL.